Below, 30 T cell receptor beta chains from the same sample are listed, as sequenced in a study of blood T cell repertoires in COVID-19. The table came from immunoSEQ multiplex PCR; TCRdb's copy has only in-frame clones and leaves some out. The table has about 44,000 clones, roughly 87% seen once. Sequenced: peripheral blood. The receptors stem from a woman aged 80 or older in a cohort sampled during active or convalescent COVID-19.

This sequence joins TRBV5-5 and TRBJ1-2; 7 nucleotides align to TRBD1. Germline values: CDR1 SGHKS, CDR2 YYEKEE (reference sequence). The CDR3 loop spans 17 amino acids. V lost 3 bases, J lost 5 bases, and 16 bases stayed unmatched. In nucleotides, the CDR3 is TGTGCCAGCAGCTCGGATCCCAACAGGGGTAGCACTTATGGCTACACCTTC. Translating gives CASSSDPNRGSTYGYTF.

This chain joins TRBV7-2 and TRBJ1-6; 9 bases match TRBD1. J lost 11 bases, V lost 4 bases, and 6 bases had no gene match. This CDR3 contains 14 residues. CDR1 and CDR2 (germline): SGHTA, FQGNSA. CDR3 sequence (DNA): TGTGCCAGCAGCTCGGGACAGGGTTGGGCACCCCTCCACTTT. The encoded protein is CASSSGQGWAPLHF.

J is TRBJ2-1 and V is TRBV6-2 or TRBV6-3, with 9 bases fitting TRBD2. After removal of 0 bases from V and 10 bases from J, the junction contained 7 bases not matched to a gene. Germline-derived CDR1 and CDR2 are MNHEY and SVGEGT. CDR3 size: 15 residues. The CDR3 DNA sequence: TGTGCCAGCAGTTACTCGCGGGAGGGCCGGTCCGAGCAGTTCTTC. It translates to CASSYSREGRSEQFF.

This sequence joins TRBV9 and TRBJ1-2; D remains unclear. Germline assignment: CDR1 SGDLS and CDR2 YYNGEE. V lost 0 bases, J lost 4 bases, and 10 bases lay in between. The CDR3 loop spans 14 amino acids. The CDR3 reads CASSVGRVSYGYTF. Written as DNA, the CDR3 is TGTGCCAGCAGCGTAGGTCGGGTGAGCTATGGCTACACCTTC.

For the CDR3, the DNA is TGTGCCAGCAGCGTAGGGGGACAGGCCTATGGCTACACCTTC. Translation: CASSVGGQAYGYTF. This chain connects TRBV9 to TRBJ1-2; TRBD1 agrees at 8 bases. The CDR3 sequence is 14 residues long. Trimming removed 0 bases from V and 4 bases from J; junction bases left unmatched: 2. Germline CDR1 reads SGDLS; CDR2 reads YYNGEE.

The chain recombines TRBV7-9 with TRBJ1-2, with 7 positions matching TRBD1. Losses at the gene ends were 5 bases for V and 4 bases for J; bases not matched to a gene: 4. The CDR3 has 13 residues. Germline V gene lookup returns CDR1 SEHNR and CDR2 FQNEAQ (reference sequence). CDR3 DNA sequence: TGTGCCAGCAGCCTTCGGGACAGCTATGGCTACACCTTC. Translated: CASSLRDSYGYTF.

The chain recombines TRBV5-1 with TRBJ2-7; 9 nucleotides align to TRBD2. This CDR3 is 13 amino acids long. Trimming at V came to 5 bases and at J to 4 bases, leaving 4 bases not matched to a gene. Per the germline V gene, CDR1 is SGHRS and CDR2 is YFSETQ. Here the CDR3 DNA reads TGCGCCAGCAGACTTAGCGGGGGTTACGAGCAGTACTTC. It codes for CASRLSGGYEQYF.

The chain carries TRBV25-1 and TRBJ1-2; D not certain. Germline V gives CDR1 MGHDK, CDR2 SYGVNS. This CDR3 spans 11 amino acids. The V gene lost 8 bases and the J gene lost 8 bases, with 12 bases spanning the gap. In nucleotides, the CDR3 is TGTGCCAGCTCCACCGGGGTAGGCTACACCTTC. Translation gives CASSTGVGYTF.

The genes are TRBV10-3 and TRBJ1-1, with TRBD1 matching 10 bases. V was clipped by 6 bases and J by 5 bases; unmatched bases: 9. The germline CDR1 and CDR2 sequences are ENHRY and SYGVKD. The CDR3 has 15 residues. The CDR3 region is CAIRRQGALATEAFF. Written as DNA, the CDR3 is TGTGCCATCAGGAGACAGGGGGCCTTAGCGACTGAAGCTTTCTTT.

The genes are TRBV5-4 and TRBJ2-2; tentative D call: TRBD2 (6 bases). V lost 4 bases and J lost 1, with 11 bases in between. The CDR3 loop spans 15 amino acids. Germline V lookup: CDR1 SGHNT, CDR2 YYREEE (reference sequence). CDR3 residues: CASSLRDLNTGELFF. The CDR3 DNA reads as TGTGCCAGCAGCCTAAGGGACTTGAACACCGGGGAGCTGTTTTTT.

The chain is built from TRBV30 and TRBJ2-5, with TRBD2 matching 15 bases. This CDR3 spans 18 amino acids. The germline gives CDR1 GTSNPN, CDR2 SVGIG (reference sequence). Unmatched junction bases numbered 12, after V lost 2 bases and J lost 5 bases. The CDR3 nucleotides are TGTGCCTGGAGTAGGACTAGCGGGGGGGCCGGTTTGTGGGAGACCCAGTACTTC. Translating gives CAWSRTSGGAGLWETQYF.

The CDR3 loop is CASSPVGQGMTPLHF. CDR3 nucleotide sequence: TGTGCCAGCAGCCCTGTGGGACAGGGGATGACACCCCTCCACTTT. This chain joins TRBV9 and TRBJ1-6; 10 nucleotides align to TRBD1. Unmatched junction bases numbered 9, after V lost 4 bases and J lost 11 bases. There are 15 residues in the CDR3. Germline values: CDR1 SGDLS, CDR2 YYNGEE.

V and J are TRBV9 and TRBJ1-5; TRBD1 agrees at 9 bases. Unmatched junction bases numbered 4, after V lost 4 bases and J lost 2 bases. The germline V gene has CDR1 SGDLS and CDR2 YYNGEE. The CDR3 loop spans 15 amino acids. The CDR3 nucleotides read TGTGCCAGCAGCAAAACAGGGGGCCGCAATCAGCCCCAGCATTTT. It is translated as CASSKTGGRNQPQHF. Full variable domain (outside the CDR3, taken from reference TRBV9 and TRBJ1-5): DSGVTQTPKHLITATGQRVTLRCSPRSGDLSVYWYQQSLDQGLQFLIQYYNGEERAKGNILERFSAQQFPDLHSELNLSSLELGDSALYFCASSKTGGRNQPQHFGDGTRLSIL.

The chain is built from TRBV5-4 and TRBJ2-1; 9 nucleotides align to TRBD2. CDR3 length: 15 amino acids. Per germline, CDR1 SGHNT and CDR2 YYREEE (reference sequence). J gave up 4 bases and V 2 bases, and 4 bases lay outside the gene matches. The CDR3 nucleotides are TGTGCCAGCAGCTTCTCTAGCGGGAAATACAATGAGCAGTTCTTC. Translating gives CASSFSSGKYNEQFF.

The rearrangement links TRBV11-3 to TRBJ1-1; the D is unclear. Trimming cost V 2 bases and J 0 bases, with 10 bases left between them. The CDR3 length is 15 residues. The germline CDR1 and CDR2 sequences are SGHNT and YENEEA. The CDR3 loop is CASSLILGVNTEAFF. The CDR3 nucleotides are TGTGCCAGCAGCTTAATTTTAGGAGTGAACACTGAAGCTTTCTTT. Full variable domain (remainder filled in from reference TRBV11-3 and TRBJ1-1): EAGVVQSPRYKIIEKKQPVAFWCNPISGHNTLYWYLQNLGQGPELLIRYENEEAVDDSQLPKDRFSAERLKGVDSTLKIQPAELGDSAVYLCASSLILGVNTEAFFGQGTRLTVV.

The CDR3 loop is CSVEDWRGLSYNEQFF. CDR3 bases: TGCAGCGTTGAAGATTGGCGGGGCCTCTCCTACAATGAGCAGTTCTTC. The chain links TRBV29-1 to TRBJ2-1; maybe TRBD2 (6 bases). Germline loops: CDR1 SQVTM, CDR2 ANQGSEA. V was shortened by 0 bases and J by 0 bases, with 12 bases between the two germline ends. The CDR3 has 16 residues.

The gene calls are TRBV30 and TRBJ1-1; 7 bases match TRBD1. Germline V gives CDR1 GTSNPN, CDR2 SVGIG (reference sequence). CDR3 length: 14 amino acids. J gave up 1 base and V 3 bases, and 5 bases lay outside the gene matches. CDR3 sequence reads: CAWRYDRENTEAFF. In DNA, the CDR3 is TGTGCCTGGAGATATGACAGGGAGAACACTGAAGCTTTCTTT. Combining the CDR3 with reference TRBV30 and TRBJ1-1 gives the whole variable domain SQTIHQWPATLVQPVGSPLSLECTVEGTSNPNLYWYRQAAGRGLQLLFYSVGIGQISSEVPQNLSASRPQDRQFILSSKKLLLSDSGFYLCAWRYDRENTEAFFGQGTRLTVV.

V usage is TRBV11-3 and J usage is TRBJ1-2; tentatively, D is TRBD1 (6 bases). V lost 8 bases and J lost 3, with 10 bases in between. Germline V gene data show CDR1 as SGHNT and CDR2 as YENEEA. The CDR3 covers 12 residues. CDR3 nucleotide sequence: TGTGCCAGCGCGAGACAGGACTATGGCTACACCTTC. Residues: CASARQDYGYTF.

The chain is built from TRBV7-2 and TRBJ2-4; D is ambiguous. CDR3 length: 14 residues. Germline values: CDR1 SGHTA, CDR2 FQGNSA. The V end was cut by 1 base, the J end by 4 bases, with 8 bases between. DNA of the CDR3: TGTGCCAGCAGCTTAGGCGGCAGAAAAAACATTCAGTACTTC. It specifies CASSLGGRKNIQYF.

Comments on this clone: The sample holds other DNA sequences that translate to the same CDR3. The CDR3 here is CASSQAGGYTF. The CDR3 DNA reads as TGTGCCAGCAGCCAAGCCGGGGGCTACACCTTC. The V call is TRBV3-1 (or the pseudogene TRBV3-2), the J call TRBJ1-2; unclear D gene. CDR1 is LGHDT, CDR2 YNNKEL, per germline (reference sequence). The CDR3 extends over 11 amino acids. Deletions cut 1 base from V and 8 bases from J, with 5 bases between.

The chain has TRBV4-1 and TRBJ1-5; D possibly corresponds to TRBD1 (5 bases). Germline values: CDR1 MGHRA, CDR2 YSYEKL. This CDR3 comprises 15 residues. The ends were cut back, 1 base at V and 5 bases at J, with 12 bases in the middle. The CDR3 DNA reads as TGCGCCAGCAGCCAAGTGGAGGGGTACTATCAGCCCCAGCATTTT. This codes for CASSQVEGYYQPQHF.

In its sample, this clone was seen a few times. The CDR3 is CASSLTTGLKSYEQYF. CDR3 bases: TGCGCCAGCAGCTTAACGACAGGGTTGAAGAGCTACGAGCAGTACTTC. The chain uses TRBV5-1 and TRBJ2-7; 7 bases are shared with TRBD1. V lost 2 bases and J lost 3; bases outside the gene matches: 11. CDR3 length: 16 amino acids. Germline loops: CDR1 SGHRS, CDR2 YFSETQ.

The gene calls are TRBV10-3 and TRBJ2-5; 11 bases are a match to TRBD1. Germline values: CDR1 ENHRY, CDR2 SYGVKD. CDR3 length equals 16 residues. V shed 6 bases and J 1 base; nucleotides not matched to a gene: 7. The CDR3 loop reads CAISPGTGGVQETQYF. DNA for the CDR3: TGTGCCATCAGCCCCGGGACAGGGGGAGTCCAAGAGACCCAGTACTTC.

This clone was found once. The J gene is TRBJ2-3, the V gene TRBV6-2 or TRBV6-3; D perhaps matches TRBD1 (6 bases). V lost 5 bases to trimming and J lost 2 bases, with 17 bases between them. The CDR3 has 16 residues. Looked up from germline, CDR1 is MNHEY and CDR2 is SVGEGT. The CDR3 sequence: CASSHGGGTYTDTQYF. The CDR3 DNA reads TGTGCCAGCAGTCACGGTGGGGGCACATACACAGATACGCAGTATTTT.

V is TRBV25-1 and J is TRBJ1-3; D is ambiguous. Deletions cut 3 bases from V and 0 bases from J, with 9 bases between. Germline V CDR1 and CDR2: MGHDK, SYGVNS. The CDR3 totals 15 residues. The CDR3 nucleotides read TGTGCCAGCAGTGACCCTCCGAGCTCTGGAAACACCATATATTTT. Translating gives CASSDPPSSGNTIYF.

The chain joins TRBV29-1 to TRBJ1-2, with 9 bases that match TRBD1. Trimming took 4 bases from V and 4 from J; bases not matched to a gene: 7. The length of the CDR3 is 14 residues. Germline V CDR1 and CDR2: SQVTM, ANQGSEA. The CDR3 sequence is CSVADRGGAYGYTF. Here the CDR3 DNA reads TGCAGCGTTGCGGACAGGGGAGGGGCCTATGGCTACACCTTC.

The chain couples TRBV9 to TRBJ2-6; unclear D gene. The CDR3 sequence is 14 residues long. With 4 bases removed from V and 2 bases from J, the gap between germline ends came to 7 bases. Germline assignment: CDR1 SGDLS and CDR2 YYNGEE. In nucleotides, the CDR3 is TGTGCCAGCAGCCGATTAGCTGGGGCCAACGTCCTGACTTTC. It is translated as CASSRLAGANVLTF.

V is TRBV5-1 and J is TRBJ2-7, with a possible D match to TRBD2 (5 bases). The CDR3 length is 15 residues. The germline V and J ends were trimmed by 0 bases and 1 base, with 11 bases remaining between them. Germline CDR1 SGHRS, CDR2 YFSETQ. The CDR3 DNA follows: TGCGCCAGCAGCTTGGCCGGGGTGGCATCCTACGAGCAGTACTTC. Its protein is CASSLAGVASYEQYF.

The chain links TRBV11-3 to TRBJ1-1, with a weak D call TRBD1 (5 bases). The CDR3 runs 15 residues. Trimming stripped 0 bases from V and 1 base from J, with 9 bases between. In germline, CDR1 is SGHNT, CDR2 YENEEA. The DNA of the CDR3 is TGTGCCAGCAGCTTAGATCCCAGGGCGAACACTGAAGCTTTCTTT. Translating gives CASSLDPRANTEAFF.

The chain couples TRBV5-1 to TRBJ1-4; D possibly corresponds to TRBD1 (6 bases). The CDR3 consists of 14 residues. Between the trimmed V and J ends, which lost 2 bases and 4 bases, there was a span of 9 bases. Per the germline V gene, CDR1 is SGHRS and CDR2 is YFSETQ. CDR3 sequence: CASSLQDSNEKLFF. The DNA for the CDR3 is TGCGCCAGCAGCTTACAGGACAGTAATGAAAAACTGTTTTTT.